One sample yielded the 16 T cell receptor beta chains listed below, sequenced in a study of blood T cell repertoires in COVID-19. Produced via immunoSEQ multiplex PCR; TCRdb's table is partial and in-frame only. The sample gives fewer than 500,000 clones, roughly 88% of which show up once; over 1.3% is in the top ten. The source material was peripheral blood. Source of these receptors: a woman aged 25 to 39 with active or convalescent COVID-19.

The V gene is TRBV18, the J gene TRBJ1-2; D gene uncertain. Trimming stripped 0 bases from V and 7 bases from J, with 6 bases between. This CDR3 has 12 amino acids. The germline CDR1 and CDR2 sequences are KGHSH and LQKENI. In nucleotides, the CDR3 is TGTGCCAGCTCACCACCATCGGGTGGCTACACCTTC. Translation: CASSPPSGGYTF.

The chain uses TRBV19 and TRBJ2-1; D gene uncertain. The CDR3 is 13 amino acids. Germline CDR1 LNHDA, CDR2 SQIVND (reference sequence). The V gene lost 2 bases and the J gene lost 2 bases, with 4 bases spanning the gap. CDR3 in DNA: TGTGCCAGTAGTATACTAGCCTACAATGAGCAGTTCTTC. This codes for CASSILAYNEQFF.

This clone came up a few times. The CDR3 DNA is TGTGCCAGCAGTGAACGGGCAGGGGGCCACACCGGGGAGCTGTTTTTT. Amino acids: CASSERAGGHTGELFF. The V call is TRBV6-1, the J call TRBJ2-2, with 8 bases that match TRBD1. Per germline, CDR1 MNHNS and CDR2 SASEGT. The CDR3 is made up of 16 amino acids. After removal of 2 bases from V and 3 bases from J, the junction contained 5 bases not matched to a gene.

In DNA, the CDR3 is TGTGCCAGCTCACGCCCGGTAGCGGGAGGGCCCACAGAGACCCAGTACTTC. Its protein product is CASSRPVAGGPTETQYF. J is TRBJ2-5 and V is TRBV18; 11 nucleotides align to TRBD2. Trimming at V came to 4 bases and at J to 4 bases, leaving 11 bases not matched to a gene. The CDR3 consists of 17 residues. Germline V gives CDR1 KGHSH, CDR2 LQKENI.

V gene TRBV11-3 combines with J gene TRBJ1-2, with D hard to call. Trimming left V 11 bases short and J 8 bases short, with 6 bases between. There are 8 residues in the CDR3. Germline-derived CDR1 and CDR2 are SGHNT and YENEEA. In nucleotides, the CDR3 is TGTGCCGCGGGCGGCTACACCTTC. This gives the protein CAAGGYTF.

J is TRBJ2-7 and V is TRBV7-9, with D possibly matching TRBD1 (5 bases). Looked up from germline, CDR1 is SEHNR and CDR2 is FQNEAQ (reference sequence). V shed 1 base and J shed 3 bases, with 13 bases lying between them. This CDR3 spans 15 amino acids. CDR3: CASSLVAGPYYEQYF. CDR3 coding DNA: TGTGCCAGCAGCTTAGTGGCAGGGCCCTACTACGAGCAGTACTTC.

The chain joins TRBV3-1 (or the pseudogene TRBV3-2) to TRBJ1-4, with D perhaps matching TRBD1 (6 bases). This CDR3 has 15 amino acids. Germline CDR1 and CDR2: LGHDT and YNNKEL (reference sequence). Trimming removed 4 bases at V and 3 bases at J, with 12 bases between. The CDR3 is CASSPSDSANEKLFF. In nucleotides, the CDR3 is TGTGCCAGCAGCCCGTCGGACAGCGCTAATGAAAAACTGTTTTTT.

The rearrangement uses TRBV19 and TRBJ1-1; 10 nucleotides line up with TRBD1. Germline V CDR1 and CDR2: LNHDA, SQIVND (reference sequence). Losses at the gene ends were 5 bases for V and 6 bases for J; bases not matched to a gene: 6. The CDR3 extends over 14 amino acids. This CDR3 is CASSPRDRGPEAFF. DNA of the CDR3: TGTGCCAGTAGTCCCCGGGACAGGGGCCCTGAAGCTTTCTTT.

V and J are TRBV19 and TRBJ2-2; D ambiguous. The CDR3 has 13 amino acids. V shed 2 bases and J shed 4 bases, with 5 bases lying between them. Germline CDR1 and CDR2: LNHDA and SQIVND (reference sequence). The CDR3 coding sequence is TGTGCCAGTAGTATAACGGTCACCGGGGAGCTGTTTTTT. It translates to CASSITVTGELFF.

V is TRBV10-3 and J is TRBJ1-1; a possible D gene is TRBD1 (5 bases). The CDR3 loop spans 11 amino acids. Germline CDR1 ENHRY, CDR2 SYGVKD. V gave up 8 bases and J gave up 5 bases, with 9 bases separating them. The CDR3 DNA is TGTGCCATCCACCAGGGAACTGAAGCTTTCTTT. Encoded protein: CAIHQGTEAFF.

The chain links TRBV12-3 or TRBV12-4 to TRBJ2-1, with 8 bases matching TRBD1. CDR3 length: 13 residues. V gave up 5 bases and J gave up 9 bases; unmatched junction bases: 6. The CDR3 loop reads CASSPMTGVEQFF. Here the CDR3 DNA reads TGTGCCAGCAGTCCGATGACAGGGGTTGAGCAGTTCTTC.

The CDR3 region has the DNA TGCAGCGTTGAAAAGGGGTCCTATATGAACACTGAAGCTTTCTTT. Protein product: CSVEKGSYMNTEAFF. The V gene is TRBV29-1, the J gene TRBJ1-1, with D perhaps TRBD1 (5 bases). The CDR3 contains 15 residues. Trimming stripped 2 bases from V and 0 bases from J, with 13 bases between. The germline CDR1 and CDR2 sequences are SQVTM and ANQGSEA. Complete variable domain (other parts from reference TRBV29-1 and TRBJ1-1): SAVISQKPSRDICQRGTSLTIQCQVDSQVTMMFWYRQQPGQSLTLIATANQGSEATYESGFVIDKFPISRPNLTFSTLTVSNMSPEDSSIYLCSVEKGSYMNTEAFFGQGTRLTVV.

The chain uses TRBV7-9 and TRBJ1-4; 9 nucleotides match TRBD1. This CDR3 comprises 18 residues. V trimming: 5 bases; J trimming: 3 bases; junction bases outside the gene matches: 13. CDR1 and CDR2 (germline): SEHNR, FQNEAQ (reference sequence). This chain's CDR3 is CASSPTGGACSANEKLFF. The CDR3 region has the DNA TGTGCCAGCAGCCCTACAGGGGGCGCCTGTTCGGCTAATGAAAAACTGTTTTTT.

The chain carries TRBV2 and TRBJ2-2; 7 nucleotides line up with TRBD1. The length of the CDR3 is 16 residues. Germline V lookup: CDR1 SNHLY, CDR2 FYNNEI. V dropped 4 bases and J dropped 5; count of bases not matched to a gene: 10. In DNA, the CDR3 is TGTGCCAGCAGTGGATCCCACAGGGGTGGAACCGGGGAGCTGTTTTTT. It specifies CASSGSHRGGTGELFF.

This clone showed up just once. The chain is built from TRBV27 and TRBJ1-5, with D possibly TRBD1 on 5 matching bases. The CDR3 extends over 15 amino acids. Germline assignment: CDR1 MNHEY and CDR2 SMNVEV (reference sequence). Trimming pared 5 bases from V and 11 bases from J, leaving 22 bases between. CDR3 in amino acids: CASSPGDGPGRAQHF. In nucleotides, the CDR3 is TGTGCCAGCAGTCCGGGGGACGGCCCGGGTCGGGCCCAGCATTTT.

This chain joins TRBV5-1 and TRBJ2-5; D gene unclear. Trimming stripped 0 bases from V and 1 base from J, with 7 bases between. The CDR3 loop spans 14 amino acids. Per germline, CDR1 SGHRS and CDR2 YFSETQ. Here the CDR3 reads CASSLVVLQETQYF. CDR3 coding DNA: TGCGCCAGCAGCTTGGTGGTACTCCAAGAGACCCAGTACTTC.